The 23 T cell receptor beta chains below come from one sample, sequenced in a study of tumor-infiltrating lymphocytes in primary liver carcinoma. Investigators took RNA and DNA out together from roughly 21-30 mg of unsorted bulk tissue. A constant-region primer primed TCR beta cDNA synthesis from roughly 510 ng of total RNA. TCR beta libraries came from three nested multiplex PCR rounds using slightly modified ARM-PCR. For around 9 cycles apiece, the opening two PCR rounds ran with TRBV1-TRBV30 forward primers and a C-beta reverse primer. Each CDR3 protein gets one entry after TCRdb re-called the multiplex PCR reads with MiXCR. The sample lists fewer than 90,000 distinct CDR3 sequences; over 60% were seen once. Sequenced: liver tumor tissue from sampling region 1. Sample subset: tumor region T1, superior pole. The receptors come from a man in his forties or fifties with primary liver carcinoma and hepatitis B virus infection.

The rearrangement links TRBV11-2 to TRBJ1-1; no firm D call. CDR3 length: 14 amino acids. Germline CDR1 SGHAT, CDR2 FQNNGV. The CDR3 is CVSSPPGANTEAFF. Written as DNA, the CDR3 is TGTGTCAGTAGCCCCCCGGGCGCGAACACTGAAGCTTTCTTT.

Regarding this clonotype: Likely a read error: the CDR3 ends without its conserved phenylalanine or tryptophan. CDR3 in amino acids: CAIGGLPGQGATSTDTQYS. CDR3 DNA sequence: TGTGCCATCGGTGGCTTACCGGGACAGGGGGCAACTAGCACAGATACGCAGTATTCT. This sequence joins TRBV10-3 and TRBJ2-3; 12 nucleotides line up with TRBD1. V trimming: 8 bases; J trimming: 0 bases; junction bases outside the gene matches: 15. Germline V lookup: CDR1 ENHRY, CDR2 SYGVKD. This CDR3 is 19 amino acids long.

For this clonotype: One end of the junction varies from germline; a read error may be responsible. The V and J genes are TRBV11-2 and TRBJ2-3; 9 bases map to TRBD2. Germline loops: CDR1 SGHAT, CDR2 FQNNGV. This CDR3 has 16 amino acids. The CDR3 region has the DNA TGTGCCAGCAGCCCCCCGACTAGCGGCATTACAGATACGCATTATTTT. Its protein is CASSPPTSGITDTHYF.

As for this clonotype: At one of its ends the junction is not consistent with the germline gene, which may arise from a read error. This sequence joins TRBV11-2 and TRBJ2-1, with 9 bases fitting TRBD1. Germline loops: CDR1 SGHAT, CDR2 FQNNGV. The CDR3 runs 16 residues. The CDR3 sequence is CASSLGCTGGINEQLF. The CDR3 DNA is TGTGCCAGTAGCTTAGGGTGCACAGGGGGCATCAATGAGCAGTTATTC. Combining the CDR3 with reference TRBV11-2 and TRBJ2-1 gives the whole variable domain EAGVAQSPRYKIIEKRQSVAFWCNPISGHATLYWYQQILGQGPKLLIQFQNNGVVDDSQLPKDRFSAERLKGVDSTLKIQPAKLEDSAVYLCASSLGCTGGINEQLFGPGTRLTVL.

The table lists this clonotype with a count of one. A much larger clonotype is one base distant, so this may be a read error. J is TRBJ2-1 and V is TRBV2; D gene uncertain. CDR1 and CDR2 (germline): SNHLY, FYNNEI. The length of the CDR3 is 14 residues. The V and J ends lost 0 bases and 14 bases respectively, with 17 bases between them. The chain's CDR3 is CASSEAETDGSKFF. DNA for the CDR3: TGTGCCAGCAGTGAAGCTGAAACAGATGGTAGTAAGTTCTTC.

This clonotype was detected only once. Relative to the germline gene, one junction end is altered; a read error may explain this. V is TRBV6-1 and J is TRBJ2-1, with 10 positions matching TRBD1. The CDR3 totals 16 residues. Germline lookup yields CDR1 MNHNS and CDR2 SASEGT. CDR3 in DNA: TGTGCCAGCGGTGTCCCGAGACAGGGGGCGTACATTGAGCAGTTCTTC. This gives the protein CASGVPRQGAYIEQFF.

A note on this clonotype: An end of the junction does not agree with germline; a read error may underlie this. V and J are TRBV10-3 and TRBJ2-1; D may match TRBD1 or TRBD2 (5 bases each). The CDR3 spans 15 residues. Per germline, CDR1 ENHRY and CDR2 SYGVKD. The CDR3 is CAIRGLGVGDDEEFF. The CDR3 DNA sequence: TGTGCCATCAGGGGTTTAGGGGTGGGAGATGATGAGGAGTTCTTC.

Concerning this clonotype: A junction end diverges from the germline sequence, so it may reflect a read error. The chain has TRBV5-1 and TRBJ2-6, with 8 bases identical to TRBD1. The CDR3 spans 18 residues. The germline V gene has CDR1 SGHRS and CDR2 YFSETQ. The CDR3 protein is CTSSLQAGGYSRANVLTF. CDR3 sequence (DNA): TGCACCAGCAGCTTGCAGGCAGGGGGCTACTCTAGGGCCAACGTCCTGACTTTC.

A remark on this clonotype: Just one base apart from a much larger clone, this may be a read error. The gene calls are TRBV11-2 and TRBJ2-7, with 16 bases that match TRBD2. V shed 2 bases, J shed 3 bases, and the junction held 7 bases outside the gene matches. This CDR3 contains 18 residues. The V gene's germline CDR1 is SGHAT and CDR2 FQNNGV. CDR3 nucleotide sequence: TGTGCCAGCAGCTTACGATTGGGACTAGCGGGAGGGTTCTACGAGCAGTACTTC. Protein product: CASSLRLGLAGGFYEQYF. Full variable domain (missing parts from reference TRBV11-2 and TRBJ2-7): EAGVAQSPRYKIIEKRQSVAFWCNPISGHATLYWYQQILGQGPKLLIQFQNNGVVDDSQLPKDRFSAERLKGVDSTLKIQPAKLEDSAVYLCASSLRLGLAGGFYEQYFGPGTRLTVT.

This clonotype was counted a few times. A much larger clone sits a single nucleotide away, making a read error possible. The chain carries TRBV5-1 and TRBJ2-7, with D perhaps TRBD1 (6 bases). V gave up 1 base and J gave up 1 base, with 9 bases separating them. Germline loops: CDR1 SGHRS, CDR2 YFSETQ. The CDR3 contains 14 residues. DNA of the CDR3: TGCGCCAGCAGCTTGCAAGGGGGTTCCTACGAGCAGTACTTC. This codes for CASSLQGGSYEQYF.

This clonotype was counted ten times or more. The gene calls are TRBV25-1 and TRBJ2-1; TRBD1 might be the D (5 bases). The CDR3 has 14 amino acids. V dropped 5 bases and J dropped 8 bases, with 16 bases sitting between them. The germline gives CDR1 MGHDK, CDR2 SYGVNS. In DNA, the CDR3 is TGTGCCAGCAGTAAGGGGTTTGAGGCACATGAGCAGTTCTTC. It translates to CASSKGFEAHEQFF.

As for this clonotype: The CDR3 carries no conserved terminal phenylalanine or tryptophan, so it likely arises from a read error. The chain is built from TRBV11-2 and TRBJ2-7, with D possibly TRBD2 on 6 matching bases. The CDR3 runs 15 residues. Germline V gene lookup returns CDR1 SGHAT and CDR2 FQNNGV. The V end was cut by 9 bases, the J end by 3 bases, with 21 bases between. In DNA form, the CDR3 reads TGTGCCAGTAGCGCCCGGGAGAGGGGTTTCTACGAGCAGTACTTA. It is translated as CASSARERGFYEQYL.

On this clonotype itself: Relative to the germline gene, one junction end is altered; a read error may explain this. The chain couples TRBV6-1 to TRBJ2-2, with D tentatively TRBD1 (7 bases). There are 15 residues in the CDR3. Germline lookup yields CDR1 MNHNS and CDR2 SASEGT. In DNA form, the CDR3 reads TGTGTCAGCAGGGGGGACAGATTGAACACCGGGGAGCTATTTTTT. Amino acids: CVSRGDRLNTGELFF.

This clonotype was counted only a few times. The rearrangement joins TRBV3-1 to TRBJ2-1; possibly TRBD2 for D (5 bases). Between the trimmed V and J ends, which lost 1 base and 9 bases, there was a span of 13 bases. CDR3 length equals 14 residues. The germline gives CDR1 LGHDT, CDR2 YNNKEL (reference sequence). CDR3: CASSQGLGGGEQFF. The CDR3, as DNA: TGTGCCAGCAGCCAAGGGCTAGGAGGAGGTGAGCAGTTCTTC.

Only one count was recorded for this clonotype. An end of the junction differs from the germline gene, which may be a read error. The genes are TRBV11-2 and TRBJ1-3; tentative D call: TRBD1 (5 bases). CDR3 length equals 13 residues. Germline V gives CDR1 SGHAT, CDR2 FQNNGV. The CDR3 region has the DNA TGTGCCCCAGCCCAGGGAGTTGGAAACACTATATATTTT. Protein: CAPAQGVGNTIYF.

This clonotype was seen repeatedly, ten times or more. CDR3 residues: CARSAGGSGANVLTF. The DNA of the CDR3 is TGTGCCCGCAGCGCAGGGGGCTCTGGGGCCAACGTCCTGACTTTC. The chain has TRBV10-3 and TRBJ2-6, with TRBD1 matching over 7 bases. V shed 11 bases and J 0 bases; nucleotides not matched to a gene: 7. The CDR3 spans 15 residues. Germline values: CDR1 ENHRY, CDR2 SYGVKD.

Comments on this clonotype: A read error may account for a junction end that differs from germline. This chain joins TRBV11-3 and TRBJ1-1; D not resolved. Germline V lookup: CDR1 SGHNT, CDR2 YENEEA. This CDR3 has 14 amino acids. The CDR3 DNA is TGTGTCAGCAGTTTCACGCCCATGAAAACTGAAGCTTTCTTT. This translates into CVSSFTPMKTEAFF.

This clonotype was seen at least ten times. The rearrangement joins TRBV28 to TRBJ2-3, with 14 bases that match TRBD2. The CDR3 consists of 16 residues. Losses at the gene ends were 4 bases for V and 2 bases for J; bases not matched to a gene: 2. The germline CDR1 and CDR2 sequences are MDHEN and SYDVKM. CDR3 bases: TGTGCCAGCAGTTGGACTAGCGGGAGGTCCACAGATACGCAGTATTTT. Amino acid sequence: CASSWTSGRSTDTQYF.

This rearrangement joins TRBV20-1 to TRBJ1-4; D uncertain. This CDR3 is 14 amino acids long. Germline V gene sequence: CDR1 DFQATT, CDR2 SNEGSKA (reference sequence). Trimming removed 3 bases at V and 4 bases at J, with 12 bases between. The CDR3 coding sequence is TGCAGTGCTAGTTTTGCGGCCCTTAATGAAAAACTGTTTTTT. Amino acids: CSASFAALNEKLFF.

The chain joins TRBV4-1 to TRBJ1-2; 7 positions agree with TRBD1. The germline V gene has CDR1 MGHRA and CDR2 YSYEKL. The J segment lost 8 bases and the V segment lost 8 bases, leaving 14 bases of the junction unmatched. There are 14 residues in the CDR3. DNA for the CDR3: TGCGCCAGCGGCTCGCTGGGACAGCTGAGGGGCTACACCTTC. The encoded protein is CASGSLGQLRGYTF.

This clonotype was detected many times. This sequence joins TRBV28 and TRBJ1-3; no clear D gene. CDR3 size: 12 residues. V lost 7 bases, J lost 3 bases, and 7 bases lay in between. Per the germline V gene, CDR1 is MDHEN and CDR2 is SYDVKM. CDR3 loop: CASTRYGNTIYF. The DNA of the CDR3 is TGTGCCAGCACAAGATATGGAAACACCATATATTTT.

As to this clonotype: Compared with germline, one end of the junction differs, possibly owing to a read error. CDR3 amino acids: CTSSSPSGSVSSEQFF. The CDR3 DNA follows: TGTACCAGCAGCTCGCCCTCGGGATCGGTGTCTAGTGAGCAGTTCTTC. The rearrangement links TRBV14 to TRBJ2-1; D is possibly TRBD2 (5 bases). CDR1 SGHDN and CDR2 FVKESK come from the germline V gene. The CDR3 is made up of 16 amino acids.

Concerning this clonotype: Given a much more abundant clone one base away, this may be a read error. The chain employs TRBV28 and TRBJ1-2, with 9 nucleotides matching TRBD1. Unmatched junction bases numbered 9, after V lost 10 bases and J lost 3 bases. The CDR3 contains 14 residues. Germline values: CDR1 MDHEN, CDR2 SYDVKM. In DNA, the CDR3 is TGTGCCAACAAGACAGGGGGGGCCGACTATGGCTACACCTTC. It translates to CANKTGGADYGYTF.